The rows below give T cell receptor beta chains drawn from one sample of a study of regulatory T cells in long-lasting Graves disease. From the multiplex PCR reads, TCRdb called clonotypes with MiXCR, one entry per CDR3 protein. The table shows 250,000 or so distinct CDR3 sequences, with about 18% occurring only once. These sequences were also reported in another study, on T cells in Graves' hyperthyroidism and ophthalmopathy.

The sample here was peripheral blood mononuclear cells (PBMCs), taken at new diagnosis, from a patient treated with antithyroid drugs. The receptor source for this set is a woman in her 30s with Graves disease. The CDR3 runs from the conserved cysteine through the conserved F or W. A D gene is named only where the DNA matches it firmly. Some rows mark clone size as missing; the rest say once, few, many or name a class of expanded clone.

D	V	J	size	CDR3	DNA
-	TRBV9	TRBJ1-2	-	CASSALQGWKDGYTF	TGTGCCAGCAGCGCCCTACAGGGATGGAAAGATGGCTACACCTTC
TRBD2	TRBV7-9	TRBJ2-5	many	CASSEMGTRKETQYF	TGTGCCAGCAGCGAGATGGGGACTAGAAAAGAGACCCAGTACTTC
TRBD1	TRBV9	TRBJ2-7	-	CASSAGQGDYEQYF	TGTGCCAGCAGCGCGGGACAGGGAGACTACGAGCAGTACTTC
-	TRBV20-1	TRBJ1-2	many	CSARAVSGNYGYTF	TGCAGTGCTAGAGCTGTGAGCGGTAACTATGGCTACACCTTC
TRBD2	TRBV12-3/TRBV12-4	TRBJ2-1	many	CASSPSAGGPNEQFF	TGTGCCAGCAGTCCTTCTGCGGGGGGGCCGAATGAGCAGTTCTTC
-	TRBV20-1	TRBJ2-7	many	CSAGLTAIGNEQYF	TGCAGTGCCGGCCTGACAGCGATTGGCAACGAGCAGTACTTC
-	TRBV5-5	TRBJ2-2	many	CASSLGWQGKTGELFF	TGTGCCAGCAGCTTGGGGTGGCAGGGGAAGACCGGGGAGCTGTTTTTT
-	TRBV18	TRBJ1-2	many	CASSSFPRDPDGYTF	TGTGCCAGCTCCTCCTTCCCAAGAGACCCCGATGGCTACACCTTC
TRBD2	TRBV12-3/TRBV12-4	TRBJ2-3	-	CASGTPPGGRIDTQYF	TGTGCCAGCGGAACTCCCCCGGGAGGGCGCATTGATACGCAGTATTTT
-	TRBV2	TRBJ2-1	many	CASSTVPRGYNEQFF	TGTGCCAGCTCGACAGTCCCCAGAGGGTACAATGAGCAGTTCTTC
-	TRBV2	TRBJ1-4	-	CASSLDQGQGLFF	TGTGCCAGCAGCTTAGATCAAGGGCAAGGACTGTTTTTT
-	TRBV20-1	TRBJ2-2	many	CSAGVWTGELFF	TGCAGTGCTGGGGTGTGGACCGGGGAGCTGTTTTTT
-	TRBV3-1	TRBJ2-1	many	CASSQGWDNEQFF	TGTGCCAGCAGCCAGGGATGGGACAATGAGCAGTTCTTC
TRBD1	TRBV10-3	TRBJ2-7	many	CAIRSTGVNSEQYF	TGTGCCATCAGGTCGACAGGGGTAAACTCCGAGCAGTACTTC
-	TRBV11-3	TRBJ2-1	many	CASSFMGYNEQFF	TGTGCCAGCAGCTTCATGGGTTACAATGAGCAGTTCTTC
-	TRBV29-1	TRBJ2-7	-	CSVEDPGGLYEQYF	TGCAGCGTTGAAGATCCAGGCGGGCTCTACGAGCAGTACTTC
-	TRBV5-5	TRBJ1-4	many	CASSGTGMGGEKLFF	TGTGCCAGCAGCGGAACAGGGATGGGGGGGGAAAAACTGTTTTTT
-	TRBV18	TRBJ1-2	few	CASSPFLGAPDYGYTF	TGTGCCAGCTCACCATTTCTGGGGGCCCCTGACTATGGCTACACCTTC
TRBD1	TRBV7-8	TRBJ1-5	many	CASSLGVQGAGDQPQHF	TGTGCCAGCAGCTTAGGTGTTCAGGGGGCTGGGGATCAGCCCCAGCATTTT
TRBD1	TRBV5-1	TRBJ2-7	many	CASSSGQGAQEQYF	TGCGCCAGCAGCTCAGGACAGGGGGCGCAGGAGCAGTACTTC
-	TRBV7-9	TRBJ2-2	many	CASSFQPVNTGELFF	TGTGCCAGCAGCTTTCAACCAGTGAACACCGGGGAGCTGTTTTTT
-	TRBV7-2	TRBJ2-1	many	CASSLERYNEQFF	TGTGCCAGCAGCTTAGAGAGGTACAATGAGCAGTTCTTC
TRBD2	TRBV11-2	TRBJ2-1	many	CASSLEGLAEGFF	TGTGCCAGCAGCTTAGAAGGGCTAGCGGAAGGGTTCTTC
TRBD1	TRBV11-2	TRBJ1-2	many	CASSRTGGEYGYTF	TGTGCCAGCAGCCGCACAGGGGGCGAGTATGGCTACACCTTC
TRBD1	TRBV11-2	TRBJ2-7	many	CASSFLQGAGNEQYF	TGTGCCAGCAGCTTCCTACAGGGGGCTGGAAACGAGCAGTACTTC
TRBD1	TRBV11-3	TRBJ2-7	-	CASSWGQSYYEQYF	TGTGCCAGCAGCTGGGGACAGAGCTACTACGAGCAGTACTTC
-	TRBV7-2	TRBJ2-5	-	CASGSGQETQYF	TGTGCCTCCGGGAGCGGGCAAGAGACCCAGTACTTC
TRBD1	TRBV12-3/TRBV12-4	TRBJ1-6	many	CASNVIKTGDYNSPLHF	TGTGCCAGCAACGTCATCAAGACAGGGGATTATAATTCACCCCTCCACTTT
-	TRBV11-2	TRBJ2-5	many	CASSFYSRETQYF	TGTGCCAGCAGCTTCTATAGCCGGGAGACCCAGTACTTC
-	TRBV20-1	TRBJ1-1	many	CSARGEGNTEAFF	TGCAGTGCTAGAGGGGAAGGAAACACTGAAGCTTTCTTT
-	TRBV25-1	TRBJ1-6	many	CASSEGVSNSPLHF	TGTGCCAGCAGTGAAGGGGTTAGTAATTCACCCCTCCACTTT
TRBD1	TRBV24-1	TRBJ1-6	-	CATSGGQVISPLHF	TGTGCCACCAGTGGGGGACAGGTAATATCACCCCTCCACTTT
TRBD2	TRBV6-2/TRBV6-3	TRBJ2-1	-	CASRPSGGLDNEQFF	TGTGCCAGCCGGCCCAGCGGGGGGCTCGACAATGAGCAGTTCTTC
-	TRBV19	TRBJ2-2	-	CASSGSRGTGELFF	TGTGCCAGTTCGGGATCTAGGGGGACCGGGGAGCTGTTTTTT
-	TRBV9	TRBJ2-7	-	CASSDSGTEYEQYF	TGTGCCAGCAGCGATTCCGGGACTGAGTACGAGCAGTACTTC
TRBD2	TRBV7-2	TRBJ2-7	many	CASSPLPGGSSYEQYF	TGCGCCAGCAGCCCCCTCCCCGGGGGGTCCTCCTACGAGCAGTACTTC
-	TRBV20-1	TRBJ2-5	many	CSARDVRAETQYF	TGCAGTGCTAGAGATGTTCGGGCGGAGACCCAGTACTTC
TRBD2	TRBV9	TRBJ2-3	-	CASSVQGSGGDTQYF	TGTGCCAGCAGCGTACAAGGTAGCGGGGGGGATACGCAGTATTTT
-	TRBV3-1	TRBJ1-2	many	CASSQDTGSRSYGYTF	TGTGCCAGCAGCCAAGATACCGGCAGCCGGAGCTATGGCTACACCTTC
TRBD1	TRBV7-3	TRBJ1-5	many	CASSYTGQLSNQPQHF	TGTGCCAGCAGCTATACGGGACAGCTTAGCAATCAGCCCCAGCATTTT
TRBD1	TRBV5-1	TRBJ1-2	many	CASREDRGGYTF	TGCGCCAGCAGAGAGGACAGGGGCGGCTACACCTTC
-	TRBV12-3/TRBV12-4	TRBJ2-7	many	CASSFYYEQYF	TGTGCCAGCAGTTTTTACTACGAGCAGTACTTC
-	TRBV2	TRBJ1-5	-	CASRSDSNQPQHF	TGTGCCAGCAGATCGGATAGCAATCAGCCCCAGCATTTT
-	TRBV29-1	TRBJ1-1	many	CSVEDRQGRAEAFF	TGCAGCGTTGAAGATCGGCAGGGGAGAGCTGAAGCTTTCTTT
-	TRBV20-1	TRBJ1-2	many	CSAPPRDYGYTF	TGCAGTGCACCCCCCCGGGACTATGGCTACACCTTC
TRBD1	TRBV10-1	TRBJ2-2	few	CASLETGQGSTGELFF	TGCGCCAGCCTTGAGACGGGACAGGGAAGCACCGGGGAGCTGTTTTTT
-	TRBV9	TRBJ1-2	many	CASSETGYGYTF	TGTGCCAGCAGCGAAACAGGGTATGGCTACACCTTC
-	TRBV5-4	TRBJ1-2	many	CASSPAESYGYTF	TGTGCCAGCAGCCCGGCAGAAAGCTATGGCTACACCTTC
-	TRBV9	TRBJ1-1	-	CASSWGGHPDTEAFF	TGTGCCAGCAGCTGGGGGGGACACCCCGACACTGAAGCTTTCTTT
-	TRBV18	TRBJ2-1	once	CASSPPAGYEQFF	TGTGCCAGCTCACCACCAGCGGGCTATGAGCAGTTCTTC
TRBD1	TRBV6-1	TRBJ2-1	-	CATEGQGTYNEQFF	TGTGCCACGGAGGGACAGGGTACCTACAATGAGCAGTTCTTC
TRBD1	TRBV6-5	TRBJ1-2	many	CASSYGQGTYGYTF	TGTGCCAGCAGTTACGGACAGGGGACCTATGGCTACACCTTC
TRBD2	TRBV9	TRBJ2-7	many	CASSVDGGAFYEQYF	TGTGCCAGCAGCGTAGACGGGGGGGCGTTCTACGAGCAGTACTTC
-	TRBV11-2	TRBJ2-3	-	CASSLELHTDTQYF	TGTGCCAGCAGCTTAGAACTCCACACAGATACGCAGTATTTT